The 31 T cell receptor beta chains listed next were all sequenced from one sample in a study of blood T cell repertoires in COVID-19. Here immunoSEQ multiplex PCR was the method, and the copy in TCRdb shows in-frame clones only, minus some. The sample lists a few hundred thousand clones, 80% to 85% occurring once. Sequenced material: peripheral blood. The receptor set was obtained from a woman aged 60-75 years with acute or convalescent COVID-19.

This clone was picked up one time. The CDR3 nucleotides are TGTGCCAGCAGTTTAGGGACAGGTTCAGAAAAACTGTTTTTT. As protein: CASSLGTGSEKLFF. The chain uses TRBV6-6 and TRBJ1-4, with 8 bases matching TRBD1. The germline gives CDR1 MNHNY, CDR2 SVGAGI (reference sequence). The CDR3 covers 14 residues. Trimming at V came to 4 bases and at J to 8 bases, leaving 6 bases not matched to a gene.

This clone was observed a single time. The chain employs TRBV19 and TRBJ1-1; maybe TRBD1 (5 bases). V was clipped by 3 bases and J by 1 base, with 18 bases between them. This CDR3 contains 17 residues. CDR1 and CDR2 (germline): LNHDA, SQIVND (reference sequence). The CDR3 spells CASSIGPFTGPNTEAFF. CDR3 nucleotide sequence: TGTGCCAGTAGTATTGGGCCCTTCACAGGCCCGAACACTGAAGCTTTCTTT.

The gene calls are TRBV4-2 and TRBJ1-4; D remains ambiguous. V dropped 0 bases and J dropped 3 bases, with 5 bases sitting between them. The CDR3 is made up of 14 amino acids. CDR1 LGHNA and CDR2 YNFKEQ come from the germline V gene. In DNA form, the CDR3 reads TGTGCCAGCAGCCAAGAGCAGGCTAATGAAAAACTGTTTTTT. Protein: CASSQEQANEKLFF.

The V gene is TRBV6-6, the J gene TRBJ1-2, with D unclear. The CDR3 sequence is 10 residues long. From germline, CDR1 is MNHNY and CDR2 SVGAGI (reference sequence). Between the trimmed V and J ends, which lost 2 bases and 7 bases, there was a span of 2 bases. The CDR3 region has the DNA TGTGCCAGCAGTTACCGTGGCTACACCTTC. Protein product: CASSYRGYTF.

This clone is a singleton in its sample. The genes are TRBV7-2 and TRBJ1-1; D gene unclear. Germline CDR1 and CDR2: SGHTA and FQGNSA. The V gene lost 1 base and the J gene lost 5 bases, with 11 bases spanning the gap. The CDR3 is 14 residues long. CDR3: CASSLGWEGTEAFF. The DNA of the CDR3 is TGTGCCAGCAGCTTAGGATGGGAGGGAACTGAAGCTTTCTTT.

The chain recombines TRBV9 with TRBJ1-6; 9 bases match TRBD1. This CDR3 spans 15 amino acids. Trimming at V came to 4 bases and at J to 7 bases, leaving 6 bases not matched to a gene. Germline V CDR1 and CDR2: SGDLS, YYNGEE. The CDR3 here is CASSKGQGINSPLHF. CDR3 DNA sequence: TGTGCCAGCAGCAAGGGACAGGGAATCAATTCACCCCTCCACTTT.

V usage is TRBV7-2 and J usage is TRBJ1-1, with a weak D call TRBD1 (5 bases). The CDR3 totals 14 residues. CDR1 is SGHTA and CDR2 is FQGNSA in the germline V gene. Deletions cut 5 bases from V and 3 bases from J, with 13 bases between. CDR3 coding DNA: TGTGCCAGCAGCATATCGGACACACACACTGAAGCTTTCTTT. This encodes CASSISDTHTEAFF.

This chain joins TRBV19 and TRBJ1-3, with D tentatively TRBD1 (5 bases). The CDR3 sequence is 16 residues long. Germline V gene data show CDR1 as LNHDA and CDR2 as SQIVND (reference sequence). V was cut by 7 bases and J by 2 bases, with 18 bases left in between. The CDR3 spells CASTPRGGVTGNTIYF. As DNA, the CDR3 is TGTGCCAGTACTCCCCGGGGGGGGGTAACTGGAAACACCATATATTTT.

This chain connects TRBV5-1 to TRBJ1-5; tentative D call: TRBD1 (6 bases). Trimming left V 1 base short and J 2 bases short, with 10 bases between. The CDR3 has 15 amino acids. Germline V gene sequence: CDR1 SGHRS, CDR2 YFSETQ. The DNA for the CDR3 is TGCGCCAGCAGCTTGACAGGGCTCGGCAATCAGCCCCAGCATTTT. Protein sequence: CASSLTGLGNQPQHF.

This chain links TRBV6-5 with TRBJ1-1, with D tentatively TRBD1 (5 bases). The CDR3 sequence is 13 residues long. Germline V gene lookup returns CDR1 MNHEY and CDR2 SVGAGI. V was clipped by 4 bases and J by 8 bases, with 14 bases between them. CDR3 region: CASSFRQLTEAFF. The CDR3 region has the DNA TGTGCCAGCAGTTTCCGACAGCTCACCGAAGCTTTCTTT.

The CDR3 region has the DNA TGTGCCGCCACTGGGGGGGTGGTTGGCGGCTATGGCTACACCTTC. Protein sequence: CAATGGVVGGYGYTF. This chain links TRBV10-3 with TRBJ1-2, with a possible D match to TRBD1 (5 bases). V lost 11 bases and J 4 bases, leaving 23 bases between the germline ends. The germline V gene encodes CDR1 ENHRY and CDR2 SYGVKD. The CDR3 is made up of 15 amino acids.

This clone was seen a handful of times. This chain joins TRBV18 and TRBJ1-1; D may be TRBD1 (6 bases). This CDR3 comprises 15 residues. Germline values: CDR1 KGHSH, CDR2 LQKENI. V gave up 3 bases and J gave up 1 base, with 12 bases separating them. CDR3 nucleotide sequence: TGTGCCAGCTCACCCCAGCAGGGGTCGAACACTGAAGCTTTCTTT. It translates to CASSPQQGSNTEAFF.

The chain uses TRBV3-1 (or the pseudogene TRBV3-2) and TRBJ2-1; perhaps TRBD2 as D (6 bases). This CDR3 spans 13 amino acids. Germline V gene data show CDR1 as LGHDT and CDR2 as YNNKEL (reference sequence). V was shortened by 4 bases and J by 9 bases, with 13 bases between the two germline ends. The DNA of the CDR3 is TGTGCCAGCAGCCGTGCAGGGAGGAGTGAGCAGTTCTTC. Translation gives CASSRAGRSEQFF.

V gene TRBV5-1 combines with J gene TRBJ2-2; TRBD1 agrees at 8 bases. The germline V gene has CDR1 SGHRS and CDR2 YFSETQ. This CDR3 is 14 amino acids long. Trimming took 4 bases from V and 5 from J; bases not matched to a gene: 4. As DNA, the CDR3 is TGCGCCAGCAGCGTCACAGGGGGGACCGGGGAGCTGTTTTTT. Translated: CASSVTGGTGELFF.

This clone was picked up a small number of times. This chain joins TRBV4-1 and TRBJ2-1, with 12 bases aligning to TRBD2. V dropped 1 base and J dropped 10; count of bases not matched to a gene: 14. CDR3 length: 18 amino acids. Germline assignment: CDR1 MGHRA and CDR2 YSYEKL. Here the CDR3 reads CASSQVRLGLAGRVEQFF. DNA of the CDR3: TGCGCCAGCAGCCAAGTGAGGCTCGGACTAGCGGGGAGGGTAGAGCAGTTCTTC.

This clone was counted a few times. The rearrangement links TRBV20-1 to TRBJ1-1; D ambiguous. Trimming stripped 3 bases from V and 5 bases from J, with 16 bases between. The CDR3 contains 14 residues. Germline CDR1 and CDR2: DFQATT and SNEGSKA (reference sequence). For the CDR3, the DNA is TGCAGTGCTAGTCGTGCGGGTCCGGGGACTGAAGCTTTCTTT. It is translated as CSASRAGPGTEAFF.

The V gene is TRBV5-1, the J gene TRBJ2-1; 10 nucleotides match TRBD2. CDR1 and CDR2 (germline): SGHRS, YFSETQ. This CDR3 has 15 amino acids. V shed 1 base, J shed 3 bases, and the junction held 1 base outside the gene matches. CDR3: CASSLTSGDYNEQFF. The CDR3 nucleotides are TGCGCCAGCAGCTTGACTAGCGGGGACTACAATGAGCAGTTCTTC.

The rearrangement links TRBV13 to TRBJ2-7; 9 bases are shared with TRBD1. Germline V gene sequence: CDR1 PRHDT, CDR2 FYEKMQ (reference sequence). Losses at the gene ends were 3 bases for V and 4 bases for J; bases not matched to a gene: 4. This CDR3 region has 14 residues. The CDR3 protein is CASSFGTGKYEQYF. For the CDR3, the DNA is TGTGCCAGCAGCTTCGGGACAGGGAAATACGAGCAGTACTTC.

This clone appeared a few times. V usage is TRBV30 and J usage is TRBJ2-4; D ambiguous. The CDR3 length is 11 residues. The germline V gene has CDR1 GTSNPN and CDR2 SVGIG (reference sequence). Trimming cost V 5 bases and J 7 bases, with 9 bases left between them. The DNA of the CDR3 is TGTGCCTGGGAGCACGGGAACATTCAGTACTTC. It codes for CAWEHGNIQYF.

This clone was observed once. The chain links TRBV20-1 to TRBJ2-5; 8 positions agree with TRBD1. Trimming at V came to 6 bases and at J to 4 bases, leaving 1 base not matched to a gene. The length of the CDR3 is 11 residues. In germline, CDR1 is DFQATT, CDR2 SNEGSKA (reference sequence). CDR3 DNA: TGCAGTGCCGGACAGGGAGAGACCCAGTACTTC. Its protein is CSAGQGETQYF.

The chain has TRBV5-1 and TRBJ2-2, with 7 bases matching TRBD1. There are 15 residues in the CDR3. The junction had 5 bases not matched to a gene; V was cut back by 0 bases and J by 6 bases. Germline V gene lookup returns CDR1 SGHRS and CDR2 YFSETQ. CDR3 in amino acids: CASSLDRGSSGELFF. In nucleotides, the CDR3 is TGCGCCAGCAGCTTGGACAGGGGTTCGTCCGGGGAGCTGTTTTTT.

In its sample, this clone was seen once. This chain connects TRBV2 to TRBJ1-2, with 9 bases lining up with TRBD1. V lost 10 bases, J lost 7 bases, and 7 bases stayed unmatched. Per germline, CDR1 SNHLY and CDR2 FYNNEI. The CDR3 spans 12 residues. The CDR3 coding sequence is TGTGCCACCAACGGGGGACAGGGTGGCTACACCTTC. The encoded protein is CATNGGQGGYTF.

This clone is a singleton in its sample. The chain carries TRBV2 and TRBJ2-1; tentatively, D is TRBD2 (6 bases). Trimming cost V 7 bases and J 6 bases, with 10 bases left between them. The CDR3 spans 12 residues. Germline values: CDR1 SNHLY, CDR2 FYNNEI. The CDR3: CASNSGGNEQFF. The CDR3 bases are TGTGCCAGCAACTCCGGGGGCAATGAGCAGTTCTTC.

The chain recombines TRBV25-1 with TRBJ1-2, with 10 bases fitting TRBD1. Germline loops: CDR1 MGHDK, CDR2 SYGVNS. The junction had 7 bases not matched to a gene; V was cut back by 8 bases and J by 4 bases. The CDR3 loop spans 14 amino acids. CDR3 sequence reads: CASLCRDRGYGYTF. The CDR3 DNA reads TGTGCCAGCCTCTGCCGGGACAGGGGCTATGGCTACACCTTC.

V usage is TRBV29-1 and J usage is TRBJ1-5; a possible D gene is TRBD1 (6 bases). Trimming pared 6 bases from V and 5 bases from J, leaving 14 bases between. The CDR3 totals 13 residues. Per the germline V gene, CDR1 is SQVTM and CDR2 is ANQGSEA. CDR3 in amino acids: CSVQTGGDQPQHF. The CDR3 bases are TGCAGCGTCCAGACAGGAGGCGATCAGCCCCAGCATTTT.

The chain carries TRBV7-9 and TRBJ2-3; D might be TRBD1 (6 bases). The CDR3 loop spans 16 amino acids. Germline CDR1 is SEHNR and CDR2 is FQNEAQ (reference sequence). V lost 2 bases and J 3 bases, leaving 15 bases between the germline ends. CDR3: CASSLRGQLLTDTQYF. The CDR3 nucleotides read TGTGCCAGCAGCTTAAGAGGACAGTTATTAACAGATACGCAGTATTTT.

The CDR3 nucleotides are TGTGCCTGGAGTGTGGAGGTAGAGCAGTACTTC. This gives the protein CAWSVEVEQYF. This rearrangement joins TRBV30 to TRBJ2-7, with D perhaps matching TRBD2 (5 bases). The V gene lost 0 bases and the J gene lost 7 bases, with 7 bases spanning the gap. Germline V gives CDR1 GTSNPN, CDR2 SVGIG (reference sequence). This CDR3 is 11 amino acids long.

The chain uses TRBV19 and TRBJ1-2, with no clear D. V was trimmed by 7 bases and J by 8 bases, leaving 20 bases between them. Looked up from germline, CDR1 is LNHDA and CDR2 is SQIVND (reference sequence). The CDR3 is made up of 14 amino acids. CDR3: CASKDYGPAEGYTF. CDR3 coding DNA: TGTGCCAGTAAAGACTACGGGCCAGCCGAGGGCTACACCTTC.

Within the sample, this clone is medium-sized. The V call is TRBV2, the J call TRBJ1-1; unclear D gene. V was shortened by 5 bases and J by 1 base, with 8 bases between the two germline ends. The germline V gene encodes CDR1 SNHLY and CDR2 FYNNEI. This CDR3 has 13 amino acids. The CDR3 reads CASSRSGNTEAFF. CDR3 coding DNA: TGTGCCAGCAGTAGGAGTGGGAACACTGAAGCTTTCTTT.

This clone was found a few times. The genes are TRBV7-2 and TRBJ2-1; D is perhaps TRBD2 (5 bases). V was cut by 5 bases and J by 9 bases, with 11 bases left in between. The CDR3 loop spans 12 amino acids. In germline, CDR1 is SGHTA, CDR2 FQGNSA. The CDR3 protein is CASSTGFTEQFF. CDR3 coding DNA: TGTGCCAGCAGCACGGGGTTTACTGAGCAGTTCTTC.

The CDR3 nucleotides read TGTGCCAGTAGCCTAGACAGGGTGGGACAGCCCCAGCATTTT. It encodes CASSLDRVGQPQHF. This chain connects TRBV19 to TRBJ1-5; TRBD1 aligns across 7 bases. Per germline, CDR1 LNHDA and CDR2 SQIVND (reference sequence). CDR3 length: 14 amino acids. V shed 6 bases and J 7 bases; nucleotides not matched to a gene: 9.